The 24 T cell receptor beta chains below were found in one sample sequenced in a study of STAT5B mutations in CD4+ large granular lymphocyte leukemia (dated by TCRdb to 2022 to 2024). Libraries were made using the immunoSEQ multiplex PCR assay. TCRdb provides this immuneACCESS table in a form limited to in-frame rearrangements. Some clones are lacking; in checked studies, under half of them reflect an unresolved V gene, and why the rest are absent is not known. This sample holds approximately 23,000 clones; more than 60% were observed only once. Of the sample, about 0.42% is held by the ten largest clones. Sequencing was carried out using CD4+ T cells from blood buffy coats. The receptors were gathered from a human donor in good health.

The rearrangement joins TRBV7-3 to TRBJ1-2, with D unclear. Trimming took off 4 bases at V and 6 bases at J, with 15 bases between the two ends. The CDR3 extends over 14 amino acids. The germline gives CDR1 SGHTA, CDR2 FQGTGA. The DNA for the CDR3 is TGTGCCAGCAGCTCGCCAGTACACGGTAATGGCTACACCTTC. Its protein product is CASSSPVHGNGYTF.

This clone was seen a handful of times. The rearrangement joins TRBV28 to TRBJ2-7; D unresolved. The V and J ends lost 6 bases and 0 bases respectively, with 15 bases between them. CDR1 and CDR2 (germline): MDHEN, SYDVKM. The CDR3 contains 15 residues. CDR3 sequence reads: CASSSLSESSYEQYF. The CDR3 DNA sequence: TGTGCCAGCAGCTCCCTCAGCGAAAGCTCCTACGAGCAGTACTTC.

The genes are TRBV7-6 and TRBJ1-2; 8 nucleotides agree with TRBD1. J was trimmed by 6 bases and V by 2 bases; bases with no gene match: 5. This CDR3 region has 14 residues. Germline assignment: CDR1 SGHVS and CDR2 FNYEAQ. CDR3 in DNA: TGTGCCAGCAGCTTACTGGACAGGGCTCATGGCTACACCTTC. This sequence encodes CASSLLDRAHGYTF.

The CDR3: CASSARTGANNQPQHF. CDR3 bases: TGTGCCAGCAGCGCTAGGACAGGGGCTAACAATCAGCCCCAGCATTTT. This chain joins TRBV7-2 and TRBJ1-5; 9 bases match TRBD1. Per germline, CDR1 SGHTA and CDR2 FQGNSA. With V trimmed by 5 bases and J by 3 bases, 8 bases remained unmatched. The CDR3 contains 16 residues.

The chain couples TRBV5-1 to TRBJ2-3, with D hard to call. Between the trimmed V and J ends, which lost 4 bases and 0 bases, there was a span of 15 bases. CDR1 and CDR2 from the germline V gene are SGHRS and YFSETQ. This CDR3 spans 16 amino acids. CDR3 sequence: CASSATFRISTDTQYF. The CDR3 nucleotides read TGCGCCAGCAGCGCAACCTTCAGGATTAGCACAGATACGCAGTATTTT.

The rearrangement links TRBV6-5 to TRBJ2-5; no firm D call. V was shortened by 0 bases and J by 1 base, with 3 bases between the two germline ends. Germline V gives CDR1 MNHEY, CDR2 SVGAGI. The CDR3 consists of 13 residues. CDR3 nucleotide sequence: TGTGCCAGCAGTTACTCCAGCCAAGAGACCCAGTACTTC. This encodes CASSYSSQETQYF.

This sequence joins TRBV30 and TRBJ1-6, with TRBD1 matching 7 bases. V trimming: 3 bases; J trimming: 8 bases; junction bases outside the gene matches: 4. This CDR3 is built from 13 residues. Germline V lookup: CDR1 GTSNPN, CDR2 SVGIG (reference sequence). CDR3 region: CAWRQGFDSPLHF. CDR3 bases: TGTGCCTGGAGACAGGGGTTCGATTCACCCCTCCACTTT.

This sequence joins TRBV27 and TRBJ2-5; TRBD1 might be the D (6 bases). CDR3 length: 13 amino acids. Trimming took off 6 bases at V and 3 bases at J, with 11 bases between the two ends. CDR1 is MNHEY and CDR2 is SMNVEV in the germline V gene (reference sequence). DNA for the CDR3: TGTGCCAGCAGCCACAGGGTTGAAGAGACCCAGTACTTC. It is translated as CASSHRVEETQYF.

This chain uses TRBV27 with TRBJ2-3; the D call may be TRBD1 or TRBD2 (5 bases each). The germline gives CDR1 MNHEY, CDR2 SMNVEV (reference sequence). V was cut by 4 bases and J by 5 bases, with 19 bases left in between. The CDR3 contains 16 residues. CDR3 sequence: CASSSSRGLIQDTQYF. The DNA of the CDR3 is TGTGCCAGCAGTTCCTCCCGGGGCCTTATCCAAGATACGCAGTATTTT.

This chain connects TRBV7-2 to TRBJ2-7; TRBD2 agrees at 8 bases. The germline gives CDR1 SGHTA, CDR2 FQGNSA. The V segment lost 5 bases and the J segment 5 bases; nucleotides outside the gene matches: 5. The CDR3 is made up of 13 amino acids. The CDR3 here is CASSQSGGNEQYF. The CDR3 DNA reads TGTGCCAGCAGCCAGAGCGGGGGCAACGAGCAGTACTTC.

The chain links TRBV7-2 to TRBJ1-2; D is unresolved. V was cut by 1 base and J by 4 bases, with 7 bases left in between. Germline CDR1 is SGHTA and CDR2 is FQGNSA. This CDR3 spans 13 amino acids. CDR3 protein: CASSLGTVYGYTF. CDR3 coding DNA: TGTGCCAGCAGCTTAGGGACGGTCTATGGCTACACCTTC.

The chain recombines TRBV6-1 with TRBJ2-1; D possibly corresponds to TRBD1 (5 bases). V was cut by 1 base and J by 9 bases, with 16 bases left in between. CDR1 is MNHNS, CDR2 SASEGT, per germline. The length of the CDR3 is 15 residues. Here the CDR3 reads CASSEGWQGFTEQFF. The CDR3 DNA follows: TGTGCCAGCAGTGAAGGTTGGCAGGGATTTACTGAGCAGTTCTTC.

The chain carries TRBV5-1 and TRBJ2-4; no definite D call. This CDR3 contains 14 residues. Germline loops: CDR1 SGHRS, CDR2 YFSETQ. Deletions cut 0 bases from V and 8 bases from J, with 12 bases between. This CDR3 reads CASSLGGFKDIQYF. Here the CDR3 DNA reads TGCGCCAGCAGCTTGGGCGGCTTTAAGGACATTCAGTACTTC.

The CDR3 coding sequence is TGCGCCAGCAGCTTGGAAAGGAGCCGGGACACCATATATTTT. It codes for CASSLERSRDTIYF. V usage is TRBV5-1 and J usage is TRBJ1-3; D uncertain. Germline V gene data show CDR1 as SGHRS and CDR2 as YFSETQ. The CDR3 length is 14 residues. The V and J ends lost 0 bases and 8 bases respectively, with 12 bases between them.

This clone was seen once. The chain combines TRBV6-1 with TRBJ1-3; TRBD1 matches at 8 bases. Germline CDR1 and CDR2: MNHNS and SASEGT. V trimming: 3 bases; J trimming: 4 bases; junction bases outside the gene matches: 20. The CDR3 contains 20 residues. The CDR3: CASSEIYFGQGVAGGNTIYF. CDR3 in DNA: TGTGCCAGCAGTGAGATCTACTTCGGACAGGGAGTTGCGGGGGGAAACACCATATATTTT.

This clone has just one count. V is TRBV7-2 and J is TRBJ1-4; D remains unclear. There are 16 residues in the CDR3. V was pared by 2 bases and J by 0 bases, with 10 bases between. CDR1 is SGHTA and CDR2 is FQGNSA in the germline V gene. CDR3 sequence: CASSLYSPATNEKLFF. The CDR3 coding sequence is TGTGCCAGCAGCTTATACAGCCCTGCAACTAATGAAAAACTGTTTTTT.

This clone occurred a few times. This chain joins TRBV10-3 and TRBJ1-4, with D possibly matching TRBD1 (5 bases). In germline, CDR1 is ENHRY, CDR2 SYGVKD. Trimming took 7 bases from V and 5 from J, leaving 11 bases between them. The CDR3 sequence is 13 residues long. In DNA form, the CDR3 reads TGTGCCATCAAGGCGGGGACGAATGAAAAACTGTTTTTT. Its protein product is CAIKAGTNEKLFF.

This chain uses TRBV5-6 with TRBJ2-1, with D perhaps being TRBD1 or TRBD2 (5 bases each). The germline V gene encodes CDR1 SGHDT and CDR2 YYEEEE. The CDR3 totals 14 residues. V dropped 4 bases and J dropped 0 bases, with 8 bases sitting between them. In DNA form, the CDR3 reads TGTGCCAGCAGCCAGGGACGCTCCTACAATGAGCAGTTCTTC. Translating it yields CASSQGRSYNEQFF.

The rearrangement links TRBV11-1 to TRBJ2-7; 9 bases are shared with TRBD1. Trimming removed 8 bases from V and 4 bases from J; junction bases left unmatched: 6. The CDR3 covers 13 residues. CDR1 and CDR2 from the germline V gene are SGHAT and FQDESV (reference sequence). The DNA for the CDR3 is TGTGCCAGCGGGAAGGGACAGGGATACGAGCAGTACTTC. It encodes CASGKGQGYEQYF.

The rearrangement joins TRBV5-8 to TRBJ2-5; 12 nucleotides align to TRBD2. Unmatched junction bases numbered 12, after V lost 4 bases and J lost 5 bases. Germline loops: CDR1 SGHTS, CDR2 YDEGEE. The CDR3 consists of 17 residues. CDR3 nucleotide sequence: TGTGCCAGCAGCGCCGGGGCTAGCGGGAGGGCCGGTGAGACCCAGTACTTC. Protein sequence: CASSAGASGRAGETQYF. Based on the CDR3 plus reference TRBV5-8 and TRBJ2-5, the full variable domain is EAGVTQSPTHLIKTRGQQATLRCSPISGHTSVYWYQQALGLGLQFLLWYDEGEERNRGNFPPRFSGRQFPNYSSELNVNALELEDSALYLCASSAGASGRAGETQYFGPGTRLLVL.

CDR3 residues: CASSLRTPDSPLHF. The CDR3 DNA sequence: TGTGCCAGCAGCCTACGGACGCCAGATTCACCCCTCCACTTT. This sequence joins TRBV16 and TRBJ1-6; no firm D call. Germline assignment: CDR1 KGHSY and CDR2 FQNENV. The CDR3 runs 14 residues. Trimming removed 4 bases from V and 8 bases from J, with 12 bases in between.

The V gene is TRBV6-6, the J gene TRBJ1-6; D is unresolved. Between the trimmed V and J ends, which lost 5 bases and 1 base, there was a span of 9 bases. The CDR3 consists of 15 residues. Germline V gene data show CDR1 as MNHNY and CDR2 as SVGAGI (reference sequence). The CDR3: CASSPRRSYNSPLHF. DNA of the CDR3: TGTGCCAGCAGTCCCCGTAGGTCCTATAATTCACCCCTCCACTTT.

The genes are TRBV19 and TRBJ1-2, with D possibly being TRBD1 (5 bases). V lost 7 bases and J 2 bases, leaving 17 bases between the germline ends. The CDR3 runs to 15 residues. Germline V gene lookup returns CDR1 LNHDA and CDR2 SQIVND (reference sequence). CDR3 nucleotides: TGTGCCAGTAACGGACGAGGGACGGGAAACTATGGCTACACCTTC. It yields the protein CASNGRGTGNYGYTF.

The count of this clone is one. DNA of the CDR3: TGTGCCAGCAGCCAACCCCCATGGGACAGGGGATCCTACGAGCAGTACTTC. Its protein product is CASSQPPWDRGSYEQYF. The chain carries TRBV7-9 and TRBJ2-7; 10 nucleotides align to TRBD1. Germline V CDR1 and CDR2: SEHNR, FQNEAQ (reference sequence). The CDR3 has 17 amino acids. The ends lost 5 bases at V and 1 base at J; junction bases unmatched: 11. Based on the CDR3 plus reference TRBV7-9 and TRBJ2-7, the full variable domain is DTGVSQNPRHKITKRGQNVTFRCDPISEHNRLYWYRQTLGQGPEFLTYFQNEAQLEKSRLLSDRFSAERPKGSFSTLEIQRTEQGDSAMYLCASSQPPWDRGSYEQYFGPGTRLTVT.